The next 12 T cell receptor beta chains were all read from a single sample in a study of early T cells in non-severe SARS-CoV-2 infection. Each CDR3 protein gets one entry after TCRdb re-called the 5' RACE reads with MiXCR. The sample yields approximately 20,000 distinct CDR3 sequences, over 4% seen once. The sample consisted of whole blood. The origin of the receptors is an adult who was a healthcare worker with PCR-confirmed SARS-CoV-2 infection or an uninfected control (not recorded which).

This clonotype occurred many times. The V gene is TRBV4-2, the J gene TRBJ2-1; TRBD1 matches at 7 bases. After removal of 0 bases from V and 3 bases from J, the junction contained 14 bases not matched to a gene. There are 19 residues in the CDR3. Germline values: CDR1 LGHNA, CDR2 YNFKEQ. Here the CDR3 DNA reads TGTGCCAGCAGCCAAGAAGTCGCTGTCCCGGGACAGATCTACAATGAGCAGTTCTTC. Its protein product is CASSQEVAVPGQIYNEQFF.

The sample holds many counts of this clonotype. The chain joins TRBV27 to TRBJ1-5, with 8 bases aligning to TRBD1. V was pared by 6 bases and J by 4 bases, with 11 bases of the junction left unmatched. Germline CDR1 MNHEY, CDR2 SMNVEV (reference sequence). The CDR3 spans 16 residues. The CDR3 coding sequence is TGTGCCAGCAGCCACTCGACAGGGGCGTGGAATCAGCCCCAGCATTTT. Translated, it gives CASSHSTGAWNQPQHF.

This clonotype was seen ten or more times. The CDR3 DNA sequence: TGTGCCAGCAGTCCCCAGCAGGGCGGCAATCAGCCCCAGCATTTT. It translates to CASSPQQGGNQPQHF. This chain uses TRBV9 with TRBJ1-5, with a possible D match to TRBD1 (5 bases). Germline assignment: CDR1 SGDLS and CDR2 YYNGEE. The CDR3 runs to 15 residues. Deletions cut 5 bases from V and 2 bases from J, with 14 bases between.

This clonotype was seen more than once but under ten times. This chain links TRBV11-2 with TRBJ1-6; no clear D. Germline values: CDR1 SGHAT, CDR2 FQNNGV. This CDR3 contains 12 residues. V was trimmed by 5 bases and J by 8 bases, leaving 7 bases between them. The CDR3 here is CASSRYDSPLHF. CDR3 DNA: TGTGCCAGCAGCCGCTACGATTCACCCCTCCACTTT. Using reference TRBV11-2 and TRBJ1-6 for the parts outside the CDR3, the full variable domain is EAGVAQSPRYKIIEKRQSVAFWCNPISGHATLYWYQQILGQGPKLLIQFQNNGVVDDSQLPKDRFSAERLKGVDSTLKIQPAKLEDSAVYLCASSRYDSPLHFGNGTRLTVT.

This clonotype has ten or more counts. The gene calls are TRBV12-3 or TRBV12-4 and TRBJ1-1, with 9 bases matching TRBD1. The CDR3 is 13 residues long. After removal of 6 bases from V and 5 bases from J, the junction contained 4 bases not matched to a gene. The CDR3 loop is CASSPGTGTEAFF. The CDR3 DNA reads TGTGCCAGCAGCCCCGGGACAGGGACTGAAGCTTTCTTT.

This clonotype has a count of ten or more. The gene calls are TRBV7-6 and TRBJ2-2; 10 bases align to TRBD1. The CDR3 is made up of 15 amino acids. Germline lookup yields CDR1 SGHVS and CDR2 FNYEAQ. J gave up 7 bases and V 2 bases, and 4 bases lay outside the gene matches. In DNA form, the CDR3 reads TGTGCCAGCAGCTTACCGGGACAGGGGCGCGGGGAGCTGTTTTTT. Protein: CASSLPGQGRGELFF.

Many counts were recorded for this clonotype. This chain connects TRBV20-1 to TRBJ1-5, with D possibly matching TRBD1 (5 bases). The CDR3 covers 18 residues. Per the germline V gene, CDR1 is DFQATT and CDR2 is SNEGSKA (reference sequence). V was cut by 1 base and J by 0 bases, with 19 bases left in between. DNA for the CDR3: TGCAGTGCTAGAGCTCCAGGGATGATGGCGGATAGCAATCAGCCCCAGCATTTT. This sequence encodes CSARAPGMMADSNQPQHF.

This clonotype was recorded at least ten times. V gene TRBV7-2 combines with J gene TRBJ2-6; D is unresolved. Germline V gives CDR1 SGHTA, CDR2 FQGNSA. V was clipped by 2 bases and J by 4 bases, with 18 bases between them. The CDR3 length is 18 residues. CDR3 region: CASSLRNLGWSGANVLTF. The CDR3 region has the DNA TGTGCCAGCAGCTTACGAAATTTGGGCTGGTCCGGGGCCAACGTCCTGACTTTC.

This clonotype was counted many times. The V call is TRBV6-6, the J call TRBJ1-5, with D tentatively TRBD1 (5 bases). CDR3 length: 15 amino acids. Per the germline V gene, CDR1 is MNHNY and CDR2 is SVGAGI (reference sequence). Trimming stripped 2 bases from V and 3 bases from J, with 11 bases between. CDR3 DNA sequence: TGTGCCAGCAGTTACGGCAGGGCTCTCAATCAGCCCCAGCATTTT. Translation gives CASSYGRALNQPQHF.

The chain combines TRBV12-3 or TRBV12-4 with TRBJ1-2; possibly TRBD1 for D (5 bases). V lost 4 bases, J lost 4 bases, and 19 bases lay in between. CDR3 length: 16 amino acids. CDR3 sequence: CASSSAFVGAAYGYTF. DNA for the CDR3: TGTGCCAGCAGTTCCGCTTTCGTAGGGGCCGCCTATGGCTACACCTTC.

This chain uses TRBV12-2 with TRBJ1-2. TRBV12-2 has pseudogene status. The CDR3 extends over 13 amino acids. The CDR3 sequence: CASRVAMNYGYTF. In DNA form, the CDR3 reads TGTGCAAGTCGGGTCGCTATGAACTATGGCTACACCTTC.

This clonotype has at least ten counts. The chain links TRBV20-1 to TRBJ1-6, with 7 bases lining up with TRBD1. CDR1 is DFQATT and CDR2 is SNEGSKA in the germline V gene (reference sequence). This CDR3 region has 14 residues. Trimming cost V 5 bases and J 10 bases; bases outside gene matches: 11. CDR3 DNA sequence: TGCAGTGCTCGTGTGACAGGGACGGGGTCACCCCTCCACTTT. Its translation: CSARVTGTGSPLHF.